A selection of T cell receptor beta chains follows, all from one sample in a study of shared clonotypes between healthy human individuals. Here immunoSEQ multiplex PCR was the method, and the copy in TCRdb shows in-frame clones only, minus some. The sample holds about 700,000 clones, approximately 90% seen once. The sample consisted of naive CD8+ T cells sorted from blood. The origin of the receptors is a man in his thirties or forties in good health. Both conserved end residues are part of each CDR3. D genes are given only for firm matches. Size is omitted from some rows. Given values are once, few, many or a class for expanded clones.

J,V,D,size,DNA,CDR3
TRBJ2-5,TRBV11-2,TRBD2,-,TGTGCCAGCAGCTTAAATACCGGGACTAGCTTTCGAGAGACCCAGTACTTC,CASSLNTGTSFRETQYF
TRBJ1-4,TRBV5-1,-,-,TGCGCCAGCAGCTTTAAGGGGACTAATGAAAAACTGTTTTTT,CASSFKGTNEKLFF
TRBJ2-7,TRBV10-1,TRBD1,-,TGCGCCAGCAGTGAGTCGTGGGACAGTTACGAGCAGTACTTC,CASSESWDSYEQYF
TRBJ2-3,TRBV28,-,-,TGTGCCAGCAGTGTGTTACAGGCGGGCACAGATACGCAGTATTTT,CASSVLQAGTDTQYF
TRBJ1-3,TRBV25-1,-,-,TGTGCCAGCAGTGAATTTTCGGGGTCTGGAAACACCATATATTTT,CASSEFSGSGNTIYF
TRBJ2-1,TRBV4-2,TRBD2,-,TGTGCCAGCAGCCAACCTCCGGGCGGGAGCTCCTACAATGAGCAGTTCTTC,CASSQPPGGSSYNEQFF
TRBJ2-1,TRBV13,TRBD2,once,TGTGCCAGCAGCCGGCAGGGTAGCGGGGTATACAATGAGCAGTTCTTC,CASSRQGSGVYNEQFF
TRBJ2-1,TRBV30,-,-,TGTGCCTGGAGTGATGACGGGCCGAATGAGCAGTTCTTC,CAWSDDGPNEQFF
TRBJ1-1,TRBV4-1,-,-,TGCGCCAGCAGCCAGGGACCCAACACTGAAGCTTTCTTT,CASSQGPNTEAFF
TRBJ2-5,TRBV11-2,-,many,TGTGCCAGCAGCTTTTGGGGAGCTGGCCAAGAGACCCAGTACTTC,CASSFWGAGQETQYF
TRBJ1-5,TRBV28,-,few,TGTGCCAGCAGCCCCGGGGGTCCCCTCAGCAATCAGCCCCAGCATTTT,CASSPGGPLSNQPQHF
TRBJ1-6,TRBV7-2,-,-,TGTGCCAGCAGCCTGGACGGGGCCCTCCACTTT,CASSLDGALHF
TRBJ1-4,TRBV28,TRBD1,-,TGTGCCAGCAGTCCGACAGGGGGCGATGAAAAACTGTTTTTT,CASSPTGGDEKLFF
TRBJ2-5,TRBV27,TRBD1,-,TGTGCCAGCAGTTTACGGGACAGATTGGAGACCCAGTACTTC,CASSLRDRLETQYF
TRBJ2-1,TRBV9,TRBD2,-,TGTGCCAGCAGTTCCGGTGGCGGGAGGGCCTCCGATGAGCAGTTCTTC,CASSSGGGRASDEQFF
TRBJ2-3,TRBV4-1,-,-,TGCGCCAGCAACCTGGGGGCAGGGTTGTTAGATACGCAGTATTTT,CASNLGAGLLDTQYF
TRBJ2-1,TRBV11-2,TRBD2,many,TGTGCCAGCAGCCGAGCGGGGAATCGGCATGAGCAGTTCTTC,CASSRAGNRHEQFF
TRBJ2-7,TRBV28,TRBD1,-,TGTGCCAGCAGTACTTTGGGACAGGGGCGCGAGCAGTACTTC,CASSTLGQGREQYF
TRBJ2-7,TRBV4-1,-,-,TGCGCCAGCAGCCGCGGAATGGGGGAGTGGGAGCAGTACTTC,CASSRGMGEWEQYF
TRBJ2-3,TRBV19,TRBD2,-,TGTGCCAGTAGCCGACTAGCGGCGGATACAGATACGCAGTATTTT,CASSRLAADTDTQYF
TRBJ2-3,TRBV27,-,-,TGTGCCAGCAGTACCGGGACTTCCCCTGCAGATACGCAGTATTTT,CASSTGTSPADTQYF
TRBJ2-7,TRBV2,-,-,TGTGCCAGCAGTGGCAGGTTCAACGAGCAGTACTTC,CASSGRFNEQYF
TRBJ2-1,TRBV5-6,-,-,TGTGCCAGCAGCTTGGTAAGAGGGAATGAGCAGTTCTTC,CASSLVRGNEQFF
TRBJ1-4,TRBV4-1,-,-,TGCGCCAGCAGTGACAGCGGGCGAAAACTGTTTTTT,CASSDSGRKLFF
TRBJ2-2,TRBV28,-,once,TGTGCCAGCAGTTTAGGAGGATCCTCCACCGGGGAGCTGTTTTTT,CASSLGGSSTGELFF
TRBJ2-7,TRBV15,TRBD2,-,TGTGCCACCAGCAGAGAAGGTCGAGCGGGAGCAAGGTACGAGCAGTACTTC,CATSREGRAGARYEQYF
TRBJ1-5,TRBV9,TRBD1,-,TGTGCCAGCAGCGTAGGGACAGGAAATCAGCCCCAGCATTTT,CASSVGTGNQPQHF
TRBJ2-2,TRBV19,TRBD2,-,TGTGCCAGTAGTGAAGGACTAGCGGGAATTGGCTGGGAGCTGTTTTTT,CASSEGLAGIGWELFF
TRBJ2-7,TRBV2,-,-,TGTGCCAGCAGAGGGGGTGTTTCCTACGAGCAGTACTTC,CASRGGVSYEQYF